The rows below give T cell receptor beta chains drawn from one sample of a study of T cell repertoires in cytomegalovirus infection. TCRdb ran MiXCR on the reads and lists one entry per CDR3 protein. The sample lists hundreds of thousands of distinct CDR3 sequences, around 24% seen once, with less than 10% in the top ten. Sequences were obtained from CD8+ T cells from PBMCs. Every receptor here comes from a human donor in good health (CMV status not recorded). Some clones in this sample may be carry-over from other donors' samples. The CDR3 runs from the conserved cysteine through the conserved F or W. Fields, in order: V gene, clone size, J gene, D gene, CDR3 protein, CDR3 DNA. The D gene is left open where the match is weak. A clone size is listed for some rows: how often the clone was seen (once, few, many), or a class if it is expanded.

V: TRBV2
size: .
J: TRBJ1-2
D: .
CDR3: CASSETPAQGDGYTF
DNA: TGTGCCAGCAGTGAAACCCCGGCACAAGGGGATGGCTACACCTTC

V: TRBV29-1
size: .
J: TRBJ2-5
D: .
CDR3: CSVEEGEKTQYF
DNA: TGCAGCGTTGAAGAGGGGGAAAAGACCCAGTACTTC

V: TRBV13
size: few
J: TRBJ2-7
D: .
CDR3: CASSLGGLSYEQYF
DNA: TGTGCCAGCAGCTTAGGGGGTTTGTCTTACGAGCAGTACTTC

V: TRBV14
size: .
J: TRBJ2-4
D: .
CDR3: CASSRAGLAKNIQYF
DNA: TGTGCCAGCAGCCGGGCAGGGTTGGCCAAAAACATTCAGTACTTC

V: TRBV6-5
size: few
J: TRBJ1-1
D: .
CDR3: CASSYGIGDTEAFF
DNA: TGTGCCAGCAGTTACGGGATAGGGGACACTGAAGCTTTCTTT

V: TRBV29-1
size: .
J: TRBJ1-2
D: .
CDR3: CSVDRTELGYTF
DNA: TGCAGCGTTGACCGGACCGAGCTAGGCTACACCTTC

V: TRBV24-1
size: .
J: TRBJ2-2
D: .
CDR3: CVTSDRLHGELFF
DNA: TGTGTCACCAGTGACCGCCTCCACGGGGAGCTGTTTTTT

V: TRBV5-1
size: .
J: TRBJ2-1
D: TRBD2
CDR3: CASVGEGTHSSYNEQFF
DNA: TGCGCCAGCGTAGGGGAGGGGACCCATAGCTCCTACAATGAGCAGTTCTTC

V: TRBV5-4
size: once
J: TRBJ2-7
D: .
CDR3: CASILLDGTYEQYF
DNA: TGTGCCAGCATCTTGCTGGACGGAACCTACGAGCAGTACTTC

V: TRBV27
size: many
J: TRBJ1-5
D: .
CDR3: CASSMRNSNQPQHF
DNA: TGTGCCAGCAGTATGCGGAATAGCAATCAGCCCCAGCATTTT

V: TRBV20-1
size: .
J: TRBJ2-1
D: .
CDR3: CSASPGTVIYNEQFF
DNA: TGCAGTGCTAGCCCCGGGACCGTAATCTACAATGAGCAGTTCTTC

V: TRBV4-1
size: .
J: TRBJ2-1
D: .
CDR3: CASSRRGGALNEQFF
DNA: TGCGCCAGCTCCCGGAGGGGGGGGGCCCTAAATGAGCAGTTCTTC

V: TRBV7-4
size: .
J: TRBJ1-1
D: TRBD1
CDR3: CANSPVMGQTEAFF
DNA: TGTGCCAACAGCCCGGTCATGGGACAGACTGAAGCTTTCTTT

V: TRBV15
size: few
J: TRBJ2-1
D: .
CDR3: CATSKSGSAYNEQFF
DNA: TGTGCCACCAGCAAATCCGGGAGCGCATACAATGAGCAGTTCTTC

V: TRBV6-2/TRBV6-3
size: .
J: TRBJ2-1
D: TRBD2
CDR3: CASSYSTSGVDNEQFF
DNA: TGTGCCAGCAGTTACTCGACTAGCGGGGTAGACAATGAGCAGTTCTTC

V: TRBV27
size: .
J: TRBJ1-5
D: .
CDR3: CASSVTGSQPQHF
DNA: TGTGCCAGCAGTGTAACAGGGAGTCAGCCCCAGCATTTT

V: TRBV20-1
size: .
J: TRBJ1-1
D: .
CDR3: CSANRENTEAFF
DNA: TGCAGTGCTAACAGGGAGAACACTGAAGCTTTCTTT

V: TRBV6-1
size: many
J: TRBJ2-7
D: TRBD1
CDR3: CASSEPDRAPHEQYF
DNA: TGTGCCAGCAGTGAACCGGACAGGGCTCCCCACGAGCAGTACTTC

V: TRBV5-1
size: .
J: TRBJ2-1
D: .
CDR3: CASSPWTSAGNEQFF
DNA: TGCGCCAGCAGCCCCTGGACTTCAGCAGGCAATGAGCAGTTCTTC

V: TRBV20-1
size: .
J: TRBJ1-2
D: .
CDR3: CSAIVQVGFGYGYTF
DNA: TGCAGTGCTATAGTTCAGGTGGGGTTTGGCTATGGCTACACCTTC

V: TRBV20-1
size: .
J: TRBJ2-1
D: .
CDR3: CSASEDYYNEQFF
DNA: TGCAGTGCTAGCGAGGACTACTACAATGAGCAGTTCTTC

V: TRBV7-6
size: many
J: TRBJ1-1
D: TRBD1
CDR3: CASQKGGSVETFF
DNA: TGTGCCAGTCAGAAAGGGGGCTCCGTGGAGACTTTCTTT

V: TRBV29-1
size: .
J: TRBJ2-1
D: .
CDR3: CSVGAGTLNEQFF
DNA: TGCAGCGTTGGGGCCGGGACATTAAATGAGCAGTTCTTC

V: TRBV7-9
size: many
J: TRBJ2-7
D: TRBD1
CDR3: CASSLTSGDRGSYEQYF
DNA: TGTGCCAGCAGCCTAACAAGCGGGGACAGGGGTTCCTACGAGCAGTACTTC

V: TRBV7-9
size: few
J: TRBJ2-1
D: TRBD2
CDR3: CASSTSDSSYNEQFF
DNA: TGTGCCAGCAGTACTAGCGATAGCTCCTACAATGAGCAGTTCTTC

V: TRBV7-9
size: few
J: TRBJ2-1
D: .
CDR3: CASSPRLKNPLF
DNA: TGTGCCAGCAGCCCTCGACTGAAGAATCCGCTCTTC

V: TRBV10-3
size: few
J: TRBJ2-1
D: TRBD1
CDR3: CATQAGTGDNEQFF
DNA: TGTGCCACCCAAGCCGGGACAGGGGACAATGAGCAGTTCTTC

V: TRBV4-1
size: many
J: TRBJ2-1
D: .
CDR3: CASSQVTHNEQFF
DNA: TGCGCCAGCAGCCAAGTGACCCACAATGAGCAGTTCTTC

V: TRBV12-5
size: .
J: TRBJ2-5
D: TRBD1
CDR3: CASGLVLSDRGIQETQYF
DNA: TGTGCTAGTGGTTTGGTACTCTCGGACAGGGGTATACAAGAGACCCAGTACTTC

V: TRBV6-6
size: few
J: TRBJ2-7
D: .
CDR3: CASSYSLYMWGETSYEQYF
DNA: TGTGCCAGCAGTTACTCACTTTATATGTGGGGGGAGACTTCCTACGAGCAGTACTTC

V: TRBV7-9
size: many
J: TRBJ2-3
D: .
CDR3: CASSPNPTDTQYF
DNA: TGTGCCAGCAGCCCTAATCCCACAGATACGCAGTATTTT

V: TRBV7-8
size: many
J: TRBJ2-5
D: TRBD2
CDR3: CASSPWGGGQETQYF
DNA: TGTGCCAGCAGCCCGTGGGGGGGGGGTCAAGAGACCCAGTACTTC

V: TRBV20-1
size: few
J: TRBJ1-2
D: .
CDR3: CSAKKQGLNYGYTF
DNA: TGCAGTGCTAAGAAACAGGGATTAAACTATGGCTACACCTTC

V: TRBV15
size: few
J: TRBJ1-4
D: TRBD1
CDR3: CATSRPRGQGNEKLFF
DNA: TGTGCCACCAGCAGACCCAGGGGACAGGGAAATGAAAAACTGTTTTTT

V: TRBV5-3
size: few
J: TRBJ2-1
D: TRBD2
CDR3: CASSSGGHYNEQFF
DNA: TGTGCCAGCAGCAGCGGGGGACACTACAATGAGCAGTTCTTC

V: TRBV12-3/TRBV12-4
size: many
J: TRBJ2-1
D: .
CDR3: CASSLRSSQTSSYNEQFF
DNA: TGTGCCAGCAGTTTACGTTCGTCACAGACGAGCTCCTACAATGAGCAGTTCTTC

V: TRBV15
size: few
J: TRBJ1-1
D: .
CDR3: CATSRVGKGGSDTEAFF
DNA: TGTGCCACCAGCAGAGTCGGAAAAGGAGGCAGCGACACTGAAGCTTTCTTT

V: TRBV6-5
size: many
J: TRBJ2-3
D: TRBD1
CDR3: CASSYSTQGADTQYF
DNA: TGTGCCAGCAGTTACTCGACCCAGGGGGCAGATACGCAGTATTTT

V: TRBV10-3
size: .
J: TRBJ2-1
D: .
CDR3: CAISDFQGTYNEQFF
DNA: TGTGCCATCAGTGATTTTCAGGGGACCTACAATGAGCAGTTCTTC

V: TRBV7-9
size: few
J: TRBJ1-5
D: TRBD1
CDR3: CASSLEGQGRQPQHF
DNA: TGTGCCAGCAGCTTAGAAGGACAGGGGAGGCAGCCCCAGCATTTT